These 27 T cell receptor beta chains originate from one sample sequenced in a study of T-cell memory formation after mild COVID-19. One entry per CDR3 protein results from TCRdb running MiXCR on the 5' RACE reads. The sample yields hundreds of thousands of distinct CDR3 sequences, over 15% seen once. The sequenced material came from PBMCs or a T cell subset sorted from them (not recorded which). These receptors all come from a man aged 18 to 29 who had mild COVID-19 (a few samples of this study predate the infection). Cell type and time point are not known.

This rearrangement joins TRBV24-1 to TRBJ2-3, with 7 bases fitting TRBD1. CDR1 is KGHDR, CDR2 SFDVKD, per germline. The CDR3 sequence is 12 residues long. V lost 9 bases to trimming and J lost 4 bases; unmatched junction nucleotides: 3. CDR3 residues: CATVDRADTQYF. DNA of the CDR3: TGTGCCACCGTCGACAGGGCAGATACGCAGTATTTT.

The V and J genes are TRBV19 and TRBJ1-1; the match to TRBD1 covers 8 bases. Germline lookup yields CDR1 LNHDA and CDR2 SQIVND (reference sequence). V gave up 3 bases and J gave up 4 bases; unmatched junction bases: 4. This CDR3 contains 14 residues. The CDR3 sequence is CASSMGQGATEAFF. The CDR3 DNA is TGTGCCAGTAGTATGGGGCAGGGGGCCACTGAAGCTTTCTTT.

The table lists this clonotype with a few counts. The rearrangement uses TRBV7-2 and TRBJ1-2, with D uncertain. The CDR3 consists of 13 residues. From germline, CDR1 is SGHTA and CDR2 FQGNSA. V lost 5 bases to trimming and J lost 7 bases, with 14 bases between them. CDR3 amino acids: CASSPFQSGGYTF. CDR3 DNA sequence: TGTGCCAGCAGCCCCTTCCAGAGTGGTGGCTACACCTTC.

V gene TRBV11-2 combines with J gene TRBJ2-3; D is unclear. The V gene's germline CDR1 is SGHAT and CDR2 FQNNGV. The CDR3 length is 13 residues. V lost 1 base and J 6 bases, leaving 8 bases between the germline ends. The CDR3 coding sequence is TGTGCCAGCAGCTTAGCAACCCCCGATACGCAGTATTTT. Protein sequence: CASSLATPDTQYF. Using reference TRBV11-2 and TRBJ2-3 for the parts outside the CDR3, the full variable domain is EAGVAQSPRYKIIEKRQSVAFWCNPISGHATLYWYQQILGQGPKLLIQFQNNGVVDDSQLPKDRFSAERLKGVDSTLKIQPAKLEDSAVYLCASSLATPDTQYFGPGTRLTVL.

The CDR3 nucleotides are TGTGCCAGCAGCTTAGACCAGCGCAGTAACAATGAGCAGTTCTTC. It specifies CASSLDQRSNNEQFF. The chain carries TRBV7-2 and TRBJ2-1, with D hard to call. Germline V gives CDR1 SGHTA, CDR2 FQGNSA. Trimming took off 1 base at V and 5 bases at J, with 12 bases between the two ends. The CDR3 sequence is 15 residues long.

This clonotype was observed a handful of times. The CDR3 protein is CASSQEAWEREQFF. The CDR3 region has the DNA TGTGCCAGCAGCCAAGAGGCGTGGGAGCGGGAGCAGTTCTTC. The chain couples TRBV4-2 to TRBJ2-1; possible D gene TRBD2, 5 bases. Trimming cost V 0 bases and J 10 bases, with 13 bases left between them. CDR3 length equals 14 residues. CDR1 LGHNA and CDR2 YNFKEQ come from the germline V gene.

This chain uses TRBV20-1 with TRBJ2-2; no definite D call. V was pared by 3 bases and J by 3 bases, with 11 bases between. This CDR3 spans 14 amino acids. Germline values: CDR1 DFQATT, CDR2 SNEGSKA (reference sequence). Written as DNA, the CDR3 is TGCAGTGCTAGGGTTGGGCCTCACACCGGGGAGCTGTTTTTT. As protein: CSARVGPHTGELFF.

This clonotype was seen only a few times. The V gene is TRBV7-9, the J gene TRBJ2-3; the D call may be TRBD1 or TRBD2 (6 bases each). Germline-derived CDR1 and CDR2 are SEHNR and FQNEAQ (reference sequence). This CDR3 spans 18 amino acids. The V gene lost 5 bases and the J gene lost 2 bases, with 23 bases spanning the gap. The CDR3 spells CASSPGGWNQNPTDTQYF. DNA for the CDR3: TGTGCCAGCAGCCCCGGGGGCTGGAACCAAAACCCCACAGATACGCAGTATTTT.

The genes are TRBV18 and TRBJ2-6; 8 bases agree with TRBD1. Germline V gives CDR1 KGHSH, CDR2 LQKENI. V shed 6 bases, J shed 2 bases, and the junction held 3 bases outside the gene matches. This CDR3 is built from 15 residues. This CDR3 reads CASSQGAAGANVLTF. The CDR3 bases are TGTGCCAGCTCCCAGGGGGCGGCTGGGGCCAACGTCCTGACTTTC.

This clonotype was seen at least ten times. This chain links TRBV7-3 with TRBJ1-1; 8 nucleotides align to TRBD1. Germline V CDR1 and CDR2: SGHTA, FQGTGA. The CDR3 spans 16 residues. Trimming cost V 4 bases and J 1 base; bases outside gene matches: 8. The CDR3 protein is CASSSPRTGTNTEAFF. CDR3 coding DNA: TGTGCCAGCAGCTCACCGCGGACAGGGACGAACACTGAAGCTTTCTTT.

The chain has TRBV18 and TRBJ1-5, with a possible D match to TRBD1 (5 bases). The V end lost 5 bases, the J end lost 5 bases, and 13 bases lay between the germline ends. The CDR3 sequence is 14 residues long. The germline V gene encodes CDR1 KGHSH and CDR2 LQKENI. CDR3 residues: CASSETGFDQPQHF. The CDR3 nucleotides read TGTGCCAGCTCAGAAACAGGTTTCGATCAGCCCCAGCATTTT.

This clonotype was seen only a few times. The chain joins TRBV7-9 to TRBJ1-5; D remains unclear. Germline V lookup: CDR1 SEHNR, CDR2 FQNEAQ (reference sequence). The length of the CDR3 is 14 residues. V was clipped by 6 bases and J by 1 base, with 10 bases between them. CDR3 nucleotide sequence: TGTGCCAGCAGTCAATCGGGAAGCAATCAGCCCCAGCATTTT. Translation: CASSQSGSNQPQHF. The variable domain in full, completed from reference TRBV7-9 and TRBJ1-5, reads DTGVSQNPRHKITKRGQNVTFRCDPISEHNRLYWYRQTLGQGPEFLTYFQNEAQLEKSRLLSDRFSAERPKGSFSTLEIQRTEQGDSAMYLCASSQSGSNQPQHFGDGTRLSIL.

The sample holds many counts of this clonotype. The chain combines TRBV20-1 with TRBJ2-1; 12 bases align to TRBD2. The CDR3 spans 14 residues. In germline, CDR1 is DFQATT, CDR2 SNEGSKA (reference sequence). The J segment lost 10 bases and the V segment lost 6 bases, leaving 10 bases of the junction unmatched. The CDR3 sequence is CSATLAGGQNEQFF. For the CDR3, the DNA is TGCAGTGCCACGCTAGCGGGGGGGCAGAACGAGCAGTTCTTC.

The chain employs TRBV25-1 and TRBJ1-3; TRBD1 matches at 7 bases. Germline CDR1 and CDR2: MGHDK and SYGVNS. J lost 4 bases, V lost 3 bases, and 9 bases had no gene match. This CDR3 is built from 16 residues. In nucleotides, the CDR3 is TGTGCCAGCAGTGACCCCGACAGGGTCCTGGGAAACACCATATATTTT. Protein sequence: CASSDPDRVLGNTIYF.

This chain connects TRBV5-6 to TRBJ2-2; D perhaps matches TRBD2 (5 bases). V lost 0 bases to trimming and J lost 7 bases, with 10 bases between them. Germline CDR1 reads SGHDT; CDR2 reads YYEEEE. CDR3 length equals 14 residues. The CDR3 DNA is TGTGCCAGCAGCTTGGTCGGGAAGGTCGGGGAGCTGTTTTTT. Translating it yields CASSLVGKVGELFF.

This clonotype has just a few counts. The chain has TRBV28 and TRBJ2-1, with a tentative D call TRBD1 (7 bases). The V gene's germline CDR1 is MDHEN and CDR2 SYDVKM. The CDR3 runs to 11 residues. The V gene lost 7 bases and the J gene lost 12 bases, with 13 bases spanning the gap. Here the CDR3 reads CASTPGGTQFF. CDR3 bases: TGTGCCAGCACCCCAGGGGGGACGCAGTTCTTC.

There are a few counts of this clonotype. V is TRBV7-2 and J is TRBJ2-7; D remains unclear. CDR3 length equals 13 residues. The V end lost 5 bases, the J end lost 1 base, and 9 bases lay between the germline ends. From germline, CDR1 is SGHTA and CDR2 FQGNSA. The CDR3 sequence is CASSLRPSYEQYV. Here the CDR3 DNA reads TGTGCCAGCAGCCTCCGGCCTTCCTACGAGCAGTACGTC.

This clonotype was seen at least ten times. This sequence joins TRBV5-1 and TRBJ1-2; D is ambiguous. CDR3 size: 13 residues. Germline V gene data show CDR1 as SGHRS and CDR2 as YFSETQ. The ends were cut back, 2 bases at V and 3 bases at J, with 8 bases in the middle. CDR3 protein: CASSFGGDYGYTF. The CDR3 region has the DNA TGCGCCAGCAGCTTCGGCGGAGACTATGGCTACACCTTC.

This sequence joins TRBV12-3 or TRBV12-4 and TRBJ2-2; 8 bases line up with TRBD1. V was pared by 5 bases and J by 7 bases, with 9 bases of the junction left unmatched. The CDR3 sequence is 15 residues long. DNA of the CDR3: TGTGCCAGCAGTCGCCGAGGACAGGGCGACGGGGAGCTGTTTTTT. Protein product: CASSRRGQGDGELFF.

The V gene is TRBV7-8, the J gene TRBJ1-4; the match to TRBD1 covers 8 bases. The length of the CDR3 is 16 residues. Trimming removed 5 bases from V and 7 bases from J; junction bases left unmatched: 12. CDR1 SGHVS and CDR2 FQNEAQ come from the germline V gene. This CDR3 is CASSPRRQGAAEKLFF. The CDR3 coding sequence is TGTGCCAGCAGCCCCCGGCGGCAGGGGGCCGCTGAAAAACTGTTTTTT. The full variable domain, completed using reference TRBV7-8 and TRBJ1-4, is GAGVSQSPRYKVAKRGQDVALRCDPISGHVSLFWYQQALGQGPEFLTYFQNEAQLDKSGLPSDRFFAERPEGSVSTLKIQRTQQEDSAVYLCASSPRRQGAAEKLFFGSGTQLSVL.

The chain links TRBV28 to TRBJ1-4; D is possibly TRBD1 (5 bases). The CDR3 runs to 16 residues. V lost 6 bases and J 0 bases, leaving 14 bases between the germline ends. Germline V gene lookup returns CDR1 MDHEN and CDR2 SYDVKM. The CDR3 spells CASSDPRGATNEKLFF. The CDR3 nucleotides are TGTGCCAGCAGCGATCCCCGGGGGGCAACTAATGAAAAACTGTTTTTT.

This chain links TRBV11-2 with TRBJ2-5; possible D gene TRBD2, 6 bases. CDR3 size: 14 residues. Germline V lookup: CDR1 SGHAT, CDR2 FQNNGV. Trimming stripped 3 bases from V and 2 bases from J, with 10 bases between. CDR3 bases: TGTGCCAGCAGCTTCTTCGGGGGACAAGAGACCCAGTACTTC. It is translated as CASSFFGGQETQYF.

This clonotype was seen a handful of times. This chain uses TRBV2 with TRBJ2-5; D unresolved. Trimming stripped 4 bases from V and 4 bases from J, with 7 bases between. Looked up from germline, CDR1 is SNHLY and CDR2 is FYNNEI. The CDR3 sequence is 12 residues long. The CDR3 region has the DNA TGTGCCAGCAGTGGAGATTTAGAGACCCAGTACTTC. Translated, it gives CASSGDLETQYF. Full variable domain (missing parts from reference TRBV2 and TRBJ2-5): EPEVTQTPSHQVTQMGQEVILRCVPISNHLYFYWYRQILGQKVEFLVSFYNNEISEKSEIFDDQFSVERPDGSNFTLKIRSTKLEDSAMYFCASSGDLETQYFGPGTRLLVL.

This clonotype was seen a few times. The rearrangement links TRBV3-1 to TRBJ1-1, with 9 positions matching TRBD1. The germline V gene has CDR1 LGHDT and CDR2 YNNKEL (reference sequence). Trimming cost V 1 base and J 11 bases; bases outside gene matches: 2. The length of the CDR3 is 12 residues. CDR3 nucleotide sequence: TGTGCCAGCAGCCAAGGGGACAGGGAGGCTTTCTTT. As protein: CASSQGDREAFF.

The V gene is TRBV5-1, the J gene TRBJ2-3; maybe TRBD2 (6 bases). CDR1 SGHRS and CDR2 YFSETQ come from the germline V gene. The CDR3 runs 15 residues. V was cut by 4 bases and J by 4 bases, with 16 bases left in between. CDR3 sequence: CASSPRSGEADTQYF. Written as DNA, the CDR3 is TGCGCCAGCAGCCCCCGGAGTGGGGAGGCAGATACGCAGTATTTT.

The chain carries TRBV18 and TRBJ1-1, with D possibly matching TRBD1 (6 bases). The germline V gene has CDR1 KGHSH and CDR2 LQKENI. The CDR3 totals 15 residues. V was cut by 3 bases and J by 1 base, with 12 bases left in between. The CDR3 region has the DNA TGTGCCAGCTCACCCCCGGGGGCGGAGAACACTGAAGCTTTCTTT. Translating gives CASSPPGAENTEAFF.

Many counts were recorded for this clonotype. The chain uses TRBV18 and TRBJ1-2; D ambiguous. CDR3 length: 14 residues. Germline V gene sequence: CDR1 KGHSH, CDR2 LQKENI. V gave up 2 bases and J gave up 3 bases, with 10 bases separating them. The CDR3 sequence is CASSPEDGYYGYTF. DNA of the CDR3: TGTGCCAGCTCACCAGAGGACGGATACTATGGCTACACCTTC.